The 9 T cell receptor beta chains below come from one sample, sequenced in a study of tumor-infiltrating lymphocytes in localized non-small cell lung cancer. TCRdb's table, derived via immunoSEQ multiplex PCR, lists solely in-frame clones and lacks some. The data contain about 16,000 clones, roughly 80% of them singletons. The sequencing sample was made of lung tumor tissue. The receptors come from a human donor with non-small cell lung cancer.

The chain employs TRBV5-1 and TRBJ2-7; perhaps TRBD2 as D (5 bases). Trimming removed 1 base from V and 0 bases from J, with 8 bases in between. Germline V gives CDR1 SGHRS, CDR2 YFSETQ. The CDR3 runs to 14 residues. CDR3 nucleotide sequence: TGCGCCAGCAGCTTGTCGCTAGCCTCCTACGAGCAGTACTTC. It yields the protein CASSLSLASYEQYF. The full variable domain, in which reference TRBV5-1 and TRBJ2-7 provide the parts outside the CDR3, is KAGVTQTPRYLIKTRGQQVTLSCSPISGHRSVSWYQQTPGQGLQFLFEYFSETQRNKGNFPGRFSGRQFSNSRSEMNVSTLELGDSALYLCASSLSLASYEQYFGPGTRLTVT.

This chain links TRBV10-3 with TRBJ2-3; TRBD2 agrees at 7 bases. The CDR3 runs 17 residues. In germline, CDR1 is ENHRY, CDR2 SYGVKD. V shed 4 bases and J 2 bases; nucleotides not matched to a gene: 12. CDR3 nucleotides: TGTGCCATCAGTGGGGCTTGGGAGCGGGGCACCACAGATACGCAGTATTTT. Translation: CAISGAWERGTTDTQYF.

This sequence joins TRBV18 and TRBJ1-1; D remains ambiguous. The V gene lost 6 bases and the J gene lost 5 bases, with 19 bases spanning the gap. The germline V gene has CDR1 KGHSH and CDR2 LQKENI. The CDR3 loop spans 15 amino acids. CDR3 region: CASSEGTPGLTEAFF. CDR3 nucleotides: TGTGCCAGCTCTGAAGGTACCCCAGGCTTAACTGAAGCTTTCTTT.

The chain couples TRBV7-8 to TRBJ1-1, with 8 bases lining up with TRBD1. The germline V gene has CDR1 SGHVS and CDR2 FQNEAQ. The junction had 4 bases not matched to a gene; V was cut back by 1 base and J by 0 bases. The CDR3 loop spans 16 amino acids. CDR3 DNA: TGTGCCAGCAGCTTAGTGGGACAGGATTTGAACACTGAAGCTTTCTTT. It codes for CASSLVGQDLNTEAFF.

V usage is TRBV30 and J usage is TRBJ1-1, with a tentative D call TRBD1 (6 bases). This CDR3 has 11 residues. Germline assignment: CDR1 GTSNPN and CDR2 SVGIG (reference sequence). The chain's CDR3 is CVGGGRTEAFF. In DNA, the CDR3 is TGTGTAGGGGGAGGACGCACTGAAGCTTTCTTT.

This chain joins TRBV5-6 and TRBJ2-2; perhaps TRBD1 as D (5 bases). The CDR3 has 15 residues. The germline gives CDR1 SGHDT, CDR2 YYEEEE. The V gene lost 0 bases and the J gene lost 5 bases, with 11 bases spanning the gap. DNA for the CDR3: TGTGCCAGCAGCTTGGGACAGTTTTTTACCGGGGAGCTGTTTTTT. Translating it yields CASSLGQFFTGELFF.

The CDR3 spells CASSKDRDGYTF. In DNA form, the CDR3 reads TGTGCCAGCAGTAAAGACAGGGACGGCTACACCTTC. The chain has TRBV2 and TRBJ1-2, with TRBD1 matching 7 bases. The germline gives CDR1 SNHLY, CDR2 FYNNEI. The trim removed 5 bases at V and 8 bases at J, leaving 5 bases unmatched. The CDR3 has 12 amino acids.

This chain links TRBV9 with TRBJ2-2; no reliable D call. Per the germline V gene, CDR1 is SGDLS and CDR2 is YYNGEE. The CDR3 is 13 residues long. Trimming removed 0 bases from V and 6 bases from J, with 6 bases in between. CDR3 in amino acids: CASSVAWAGELFF. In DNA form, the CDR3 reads TGTGCCAGCAGCGTAGCCTGGGCCGGGGAGCTGTTTTTT.

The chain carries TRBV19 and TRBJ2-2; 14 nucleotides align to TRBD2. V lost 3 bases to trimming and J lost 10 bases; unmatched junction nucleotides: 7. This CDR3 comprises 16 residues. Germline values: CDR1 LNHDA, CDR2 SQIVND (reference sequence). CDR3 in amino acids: CASSMGTSGRGEELFF. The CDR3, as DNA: TGTGCCAGTAGTATGGGGACTAGCGGGAGAGGTGAGGAGCTGTTTTTT.